What follows are 21 T cell receptor beta chains derived from one specimen sequenced in a study of T cell responses to AZD1222 COVID-19 vaccine. The method was immunoSEQ multiplex PCR; TCRdb's version includes in-frame clones alone and lacks a portion of them. This table holds some 150,000 clones, approximately 85% found once. Specimen: peripheral blood, collected on day 0 of AZD1222 vaccination. The source of these receptors is an adult in good health.

The chain uses TRBV12-3 or TRBV12-4 and TRBJ1-2, with D tentatively TRBD1 (5 bases). CDR3 length: 13 residues. Between the trimmed V and J ends, which lost 6 bases and 7 bases, there was a span of 15 bases. DNA for the CDR3: TGTGCCAGCAGCCTGGACATCAGGCCTGGCTACACCTTC. Translating gives CASSLDIRPGYTF.

The CDR3 DNA follows: TGTGCCTGGAACAGGGGAAATTCGCCCCAGCATTTT. Protein product: CAWNRGNSPQHF. This chain joins TRBV30 and TRBJ1-5, with 7 bases aligning to TRBD1. V lost 4 bases to trimming and J lost 9 bases; unmatched junction nucleotides: 6. Germline V CDR1 and CDR2: GTSNPN, SVGIG (reference sequence). CDR3 length: 12 amino acids.

The chain joins TRBV11-3 to TRBJ2-1, with TRBD2 matching 10 bases. Per the germline V gene, CDR1 is SGHNT and CDR2 is YENEEA. CDR3 length: 15 amino acids. The V and J ends lost 8 bases and 5 bases, in that order; junction bases with no gene match: 9. CDR3 sequence (DNA): TGTGCCAGCGCCCCGGCCAGCGGGAGGGACAATGAGCAGTTCTTC. It yields the protein CASAPASGRDNEQFF.

The chain carries TRBV6-5 and TRBJ2-1, with 10 nucleotides matching TRBD1. V was clipped by 5 bases and J by 15 bases; unmatched bases: 7. CDR1 is MNHEY, CDR2 SVGAGI, per germline. This CDR3 is built from 12 residues. In DNA form, the CDR3 reads TGTGCCAGCAGTCAGGGGACAGGGGAAGGGTTCTTC. It yields the protein CASSQGTGEGFF.

The CDR3 nucleotides read TGTGCCAGCTCACCACCGTCCGGACAGGGGAGGGCTGGAAACACCATATATTTT. Translating gives CASSPPSGQGRAGNTIYF. The chain recombines TRBV18 with TRBJ1-3; TRBD1 aligns across 9 bases. Germline CDR1 is KGHSH and CDR2 is LQKENI. Germline trimming cut 0 bases from V and 2 bases from J; bases unmatched to any gene: 8. This CDR3 contains 18 residues. Full variable domain (rest looked up from reference TRBV18 and TRBJ1-3): NAGVMQNPRHLVRRRGQEARLRCSPMKGHSHVYWYRQLPEEGLKFMVYLQKENIIDESGMPKERFSAEFPKEGPSILRIQQVVRGDSAAYFCASSPPSGQGRAGNTIYFGEGSWLTVV.

This clone was detected only a few times. The chain recombines TRBV19 with TRBJ1-5; possible D gene TRBD1, 5 bases. Trimming stripped 2 bases from V and 3 bases from J, with 8 bases between. CDR1 and CDR2 (germline): LNHDA, SQIVND (reference sequence). The CDR3 is 14 residues long. CDR3 DNA sequence: TGTGCCAGTAGTATACCCAGGGACAATCAGCCCCAGCATTTT. Its translation is CASSIPRDNQPQHF.

V and J are TRBV18 and TRBJ1-5, with unresolved D. V lost 1 base to trimming and J lost 7 bases, with 5 bases between them. The CDR3 sequence is 12 residues long. Germline V gene lookup returns CDR1 KGHSH and CDR2 LQKENI. CDR3 DNA sequence: TGTGCCAGCTCACCACGGGGACAGCCCCAGCATTTT. It is translated as CASSPRGQPQHF.

Only a few counts were recorded for this clone. The chain couples TRBV5-1 to TRBJ2-5; 7 bases align to TRBD1. The CDR3 is made up of 14 amino acids. Losses at the gene ends were 2 bases for V and 3 bases for J; bases not matched to a gene: 4. Germline assignment: CDR1 SGHRS and CDR2 YFSETQ. Here the CDR3 DNA reads TGCGCCAGCAGCTTTATAGGGGGCGAAGAGACCCAGTACTTC. Protein sequence: CASSFIGGEETQYF.

This rearrangement joins TRBV18 to TRBJ1-1; D gene unclear. The CDR3 runs 13 residues. V dropped 6 bases and J dropped 1 base, with 9 bases sitting between them. CDR1 is KGHSH, CDR2 LQKENI, per germline. CDR3 sequence: CASSNIENTEAFF. CDR3 sequence (DNA): TGTGCCAGCTCTAATATAGAGAACACTGAAGCTTTCTTT.

This clone was seen a single time. V is TRBV7-2 and J is TRBJ1-1; the D is unclear. The CDR3 covers 13 residues. Trimming shortened V by 2 bases and J by 1 base, and 5 bases separated the two germline ends. The V gene's germline CDR1 is SGHTA and CDR2 FQGNSA. The DNA of the CDR3 is TGTGCCAGCAGCTTACGAGGGAACACTGAAGCTTTCTTT. The encoded protein is CASSLRGNTEAFF.

The chain is built from TRBV6-5 and TRBJ2-3, with D uncertain. CDR1 is MNHEY, CDR2 SVGAGI, per germline. The V end lost 4 bases, the J end lost 4 bases, and 6 bases lay between the germline ends. The CDR3 runs 12 residues. CDR3 sequence reads: CASSSTSDTQYF. CDR3 DNA: TGTGCCAGCAGTTCCACCTCAGATACGCAGTATTTT.

J is TRBJ2-7 and V is TRBV5-4; D possibly matches TRBD1 or TRBD2 (6 bases each). Trimming removed 0 bases at V and 12 bases at J, with 19 bases between. The CDR3 sequence is 14 residues long. From germline, CDR1 is SGHNT and CDR2 YYREEE (reference sequence). CDR3: CASSLAGDTNLWYF. The CDR3, as DNA: TGTGCCAGCAGCTTGGCGGGGGACACGAACCTATGGTACTTC. The variable domain in full, completed from reference TRBV5-4 and TRBJ2-7, reads ETGVTQSPTHLIKTRGQQVTLRCSSQSGHNTVSWYQQALGQGPQFIFQYYREEENGRGNFPPRFSGLQFPNYSSELNVNALELDDSALYLCASSLAGDTNLWYFGPGTRLTVT.

As concerns this clone: This sample also contains other DNA sequences that code for the same CDR3. This rearrangement joins TRBV19 to TRBJ1-3; no clear D. The CDR3 is made up of 13 amino acids. The V and J ends lost 3 bases and 0 bases respectively, with 3 bases between them. Germline lookup yields CDR1 LNHDA and CDR2 SQIVND (reference sequence). The CDR3 loop is CASSISSGNTIYF. For the CDR3, the DNA is TGTGCCAGTAGTATCTCCTCTGGAAACACCATATATTTT.

The chain has TRBV6-5 and TRBJ1-1; no definite D call. Trimming left V 6 bases short and J 6 bases short, with 8 bases between. The CDR3 sequence is 11 residues long. In germline, CDR1 is MNHEY, CDR2 SVGAGI. CDR3 DNA: TGTGCCAGCAGGGGGATGCCTGAAGCTTTCTTT. Protein product: CASRGMPEAFF.

V and J are TRBV4-1 and TRBJ2-1; TRBD2 might be the D (5 bases). Trimming pared 3 bases from V and 3 bases from J, leaving 12 bases between. Germline V gene sequence: CDR1 MGHRA, CDR2 YSYEKL. This CDR3 comprises 15 residues. The CDR3 here is CASSHTRGNYNEQFF. CDR3 sequence (DNA): TGCGCCAGCAGCCACACCCGGGGAAACTACAATGAGCAGTTCTTC.

This chain uses TRBV4-1 with TRBJ1-2; TRBD1 is a possible D gene (6 bases). There are 15 residues in the CDR3. V lost 1 base to trimming and J lost 6 bases, with 15 bases between them. Germline lookup yields CDR1 MGHRA and CDR2 YSYEKL. CDR3 region: CASSQVPGEWDGYTF. The CDR3 nucleotides read TGCGCCAGCAGCCAAGTTCCAGGGGAGTGGGATGGCTACACCTTC.

The genes are TRBV18 and TRBJ2-4; the D gene is possibly TRBD1 (5 bases). V shed 2 bases and J shed 0 bases, with 8 bases lying between them. The CDR3 is 15 amino acids. The V gene's germline CDR1 is KGHSH and CDR2 LQKENI. CDR3 in DNA: TGTGCCAGCTCACCATTAGGGGTAGCCAAAAACATTCAGTACTTC. It yields the protein CASSPLGVAKNIQYF.

The chain links TRBV30 to TRBJ1-1; D may be TRBD1 (6 bases). Per germline, CDR1 GTSNPN and CDR2 SVGIG (reference sequence). This CDR3 spans 12 amino acids. Between the trimmed V and J ends, which lost 1 base and 10 bases, there was a span of 13 bases. The CDR3 loop reads CAWSGQGYVAFF. For the CDR3, the DNA is TGTGCCTGGAGTGGTCAGGGGTACGTAGCTTTCTTT.

The J gene is TRBJ1-2, the V gene TRBV15; TRBD1 matches 10 bases. With 7 bases clipped from V and 3 bases from J, the junction kept 5 bases outside the gene matches. In germline, CDR1 is LNHNV, CDR2 YYDKDF (reference sequence). CDR3 length: 14 amino acids. The CDR3 protein is CATTSGTGDYGYTF. CDR3 DNA: TGTGCCACCACCTCCGGGACAGGGGACTATGGCTACACCTTC.

The V and J genes are TRBV6-1 and TRBJ1-5; D possibly corresponds to TRBD1 (5 bases). The CDR3 loop spans 15 amino acids. V lost 2 bases and J lost 9, with 17 bases in between. CDR1 and CDR2 from the germline V gene are MNHNS and SASEGT. DNA of the CDR3: TGTGCCAGCAGTGAATCTCGCAGGGAGGGTCCGCCCCAGCATTTT. Residues: CASSESRREGPPQHF.

This chain joins TRBV4-1 and TRBJ1-5; no definite D call. Germline loops: CDR1 MGHRA, CDR2 YSYEKL. The CDR3 extends over 15 amino acids. V lost 3 bases and J lost 0, with 9 bases in between. CDR3 in DNA: TGCGCCAGCAGCCAGGGTCTATCTAGCAATCAGCCCCAGCATTTT. Its protein product is CASSQGLSSNQPQHF.